What follows is one T cell receptor (beta chain) and its context. The data derive from a study of control samples from healthy donors and cancer patients. Method: immunoSEQ multiplex PCR; TCRdb's copy keeps in-frame clones and lacks some. The profile shows about 150,000 clones, approximately 96% of them singletons. This CDR3 has 14 amino acids. The J segment lost 6 bases and the V segment lost 2 bases, leaving 5 bases of the junction unmatched. Germline assignment: CDR1 SGHNT and CDR2 YYREEE (reference sequence). The receptor was isolated from a middle-aged man in good health. V is TRBV5-4 and J is TRBJ1-1, with 9 bases identical to TRBD1. Sequenced: blood. CDR3 loop: CASSFRGQGSEAFF. CDR3 DNA sequence: TGTGCCAGCAGCTTCCGTGGACAGGGGTCTGAAGCTTTCTTT.